This is a list of T cell receptor beta chains from one sample in a study of T cell repertoires in cytomegalovirus infection. A single record per CDR3 protein comes from TCRdb applying MiXCR to the reads. The table includes roughly 700,000 distinct CDR3 sequences, roughly 30% detected once. Antigen specificity for these receptors is unknown. The sequencing used cultured PBMCs, collected from culture after CMV antigen stimulation. Source of these receptors: a human donor in good health (CMV status not recorded). Some clones in this sample may be carry-over from other donors' samples. Both conserved end residues are part of each CDR3. D genes are given only for firm matches. Rows give clone size only sometimes, using once, few, many, or a class for an expanded clone.

clone size | J gene | D gene | V gene | CDR3 DNA | CDR3 protein
- | TRBJ1-2 | - | TRBV7-9 | TGTGCCAGCAGCCGATTAGCCATGGTGCCAGGGATAGAGGGCTACACCTTC | CASSRLAMVPGIEGYTF
few | TRBJ1-1 | - | TRBV28 | TGTGCCGCCGAGAGGGTGGGCACTGAAGCTTTCTTT | CAAERVGTEAFF
- | TRBJ1-3 | - | TRBV6-1 | TGTGCCAGCCGCCGCTTTTACGTGATTCCTGGAAACACCATATATTTT | CASRRFYVIPGNTIYF
- | TRBJ2-3 | - | TRBV19 | TGTGCCAGTAGTCCGGCGTCTGAGTATGATACGCAGTATTTT | CASSPASEYDTQYF
many | TRBJ2-1 | - | TRBV7-2 | TGTGCCAGCAGTCTAATTATTAGCTCCTACAATGAGCAGTTCTTC | CASSLIISSYNEQFF
few | TRBJ1-1 | TRBD1 | TRBV7-8 | TGTGCCAGCAGACCAACAGGGGACTCTGAAGCTTTCTTT | CASRPTGDSEAFF
- | TRBJ1-1 | - | TRBV3-1 | TGTGCCAGCCGGCCTGTGGACGGCGGAGCTTTCTTT | CASRPVDGGAFF
- | TRBJ2-5 | TRBD2 | TRBV20-1 | TGCAGTGCTAGAAGAGCGGGGATGGGCGAGACCCAGTACTTC | CSARRAGMGETQYF
- | TRBJ2-1 | TRBD2 | TRBV7-2 | TGTGCCAGCAGCTTAATGGCGGGAGCCTACAATGAGCAGTTCTTC | CASSLMAGAYNEQFF
few | TRBJ2-1 | TRBD2 | TRBV10-3 | TGTGCCATCAGTGAGTCTCCACTAGCGATATACAATGAGCAGTTCTTC | CAISESPLAIYNEQFF
many | TRBJ1-1 | TRBD1 | TRBV7-2 | TGTGCCAGCAGCTTGCCACGGGGGACAGGAGGGCCTGTCACTGAAGCTTTCTTT | CASSLPRGTGGPVTEAFF
- | TRBJ2-3 | - | TRBV4-3 | TGCGCCAGCAGCGACAGGTTCACAGATACGCAGTATTTT | CASSDRFTDTQYF
- | TRBJ1-1 | TRBD1 | TRBV2 | TGTGCCAGCAGTTCGACAGGGCGCGCCACTGAAGCTTTCTTT | CASSSTGRATEAFF
few | TRBJ2-1 | TRBD1 | TRBV6-1 | TGTGCCAGCAGTCAAGCCGGGACAGGTTACAATGAGCAGTTCTTC | CASSQAGTGYNEQFF
- | TRBJ2-5 | TRBD2 | TRBV3-1 | TGTGCCAGCAGCCAAGCTTCGGCGGGAGGGTCAGAGACCCAGTACTTC | CASSQASAGGSETQYF
- | TRBJ2-3 | TRBD2 | TRBV30 | TGTGCCTGGAGTGTCGGGGGGAACACAGATACGCAGTATTTT | CAWSVGGNTDTQYF
- | TRBJ2-7 | - | TRBV7-2 | TGTGCCAGCAGCCCCCGAATCGAGCTCGAGCAGTACTTC | CASSPRIELEQYF
- | TRBJ2-1 | - | TRBV20-1 | TGCAGTGCTAGAGCCAGGGATTCCTACAATGAGCAGTTCTTC | CSARARDSYNEQFF
many | TRBJ1-5 | - | TRBV7-2 | TGTGCCAGCAGCTGGGGGGGAAATCAGCCCCAGCATTTT | CASSWGGNQPQHF
- | TRBJ2-1 | TRBD2 | TRBV24-1 | TGTGCCACCAGTGATTTAGCGGGACTAGCGGGGGGCAAGTTCTTC | CATSDLAGLAGGKFF
many | TRBJ2-7 | TRBD2 | TRBV7-2 | TGTGCCAGCAGCTTTGGACTAGCCCGATCGGGGGAGCAGTACTTC | CASSFGLARSGEQYF
- | TRBJ2-7 | TRBD1 | TRBV28 | TGTGCCAGCAGCATCGGGGGGACAGGGGGCTTCTACGAGCAGTACTTC | CASSIGGTGGFYEQYF
few | TRBJ2-1 | - | TRBV11-1 | TGTGCCAGCAGCTTAATCAGTCACAATGAGCAGTTCTTC | CASSLISHNEQFF
- | TRBJ1-4 | - | TRBV6-5 | TGTGCCAGCAGCCCGGCTCATGATGAAAAACTGTTTTTT | CASSPAHDEKLFF
many | TRBJ2-5 | - | TRBV7-2 | TGTGCCAGCAGCTTAGACGGTTCGGGGACCCAGTACTTC | CASSLDGSGTQYF
once | TRBJ2-7 | - | TRBV4-1 | TGCGCCAGCAGCCAAGAACCCGGAACCTACGAGCAGTACTTC | CASSQEPGTYEQYF
- | TRBJ2-1 | TRBD2 | TRBV6-2/TRBV6-3 | TGTGCCAGCAGTTCCTCCGGGACTAGCGGGAGGGCCAATGAGCAGTTCTTC | CASSSSGTSGRANEQFF
- | TRBJ1-2 | - | TRBV7-9 | TGTGCCAGCAGCCCCCCATCACAGGGTCTAGGGGGCTACACCTTC | CASSPPSQGLGGYTF
- | TRBJ1-2 | TRBD1 | TRBV7-6 | TGTGCCAGCAGCCCTGTGACAGGGATCGGGGTTAACTATGGCTACACCTTC | CASSPVTGIGVNYGYTF
- | TRBJ2-5 | - | TRBV18 | TGTGCCAGCTCACCCGGAAGGATTATTGAGACCCAGTACTTC | CASSPGRIIETQYF
- | TRBJ2-7 | - | TRBV12-3/TRBV12-4 | TGTGCCAGCAGTTTACGGTTTGCCAGGTCCTACGAGCAGTACTTC | CASSLRFARSYEQYF
- | TRBJ1-5 | - | TRBV28 | TGTGCCAGCAGTACCCAGCAAGTTACTAGCAATCAGCCCCAGCATTTT | CASSTQQVTSNQPQHF
- | TRBJ2-7 | TRBD2 | TRBV20-1 | TGCAGTGCTAGTCGGCTAGCGGGGGGCTCCAGCTCCTACGAGCAGTACTTC | CSASRLAGGSSSYEQYF
- | TRBJ1-6 | TRBD1 | TRBV6-5 | TGTGCCAGCAGTTGGGGACAGGGGAAAATCTCCTATAATTCACCCCTCCACTTT | CASSWGQGKISYNSPLHF
- | TRBJ2-5 | - | TRBV5-4 | TGTGCCAGCAGCCAAACACGGGGGCAAGAGACCCAGTACTTC | CASSQTRGQETQYF
- | TRBJ1-3 | - | TRBV7-6 | TGTGCCAGCAGCTTGCCCCCCGGGGGGGCTGGAAACACCATATATTTT | CASSLPPGGAGNTIYF
- | TRBJ2-5 | - | TRBV12-3/TRBV12-4 | TGTGCCAGCAGTTTCAGAGTCGCGGGCGAAGAGACCCAGTACTTC | CASSFRVAGEETQYF
- | TRBJ2-2 | TRBD2 | TRBV4-1 | TGCGCCAGCACCCCCCCGGGGGGAACCGGGGAGCTGTTTTTT | CASTPPGGTGELFF
few | TRBJ1-6 | - | TRBV4-3 | TGCGCCAGCAGCCAAGTTGGGCCCCCGCTAAGCTCCTATAATTCACCCCTCCACTTT | CASSQVGPPLSSYNSPLHF
- | TRBJ2-1 | TRBD2 | TRBV4-2 | TGTGCCAGCAGCCAAGATGGGACTAGCGGGAGAGATGAGCAGTTCTTC | CASSQDGTSGRDEQFF
few | TRBJ1-5 | - | TRBV20-1 | TGCAGTGCTCTCACCTCCGGTCACAATCAGCCCCAGCATTTT | CSALTSGHNQPQHF
many | TRBJ1-6 | TRBD1 | TRBV7-2 | TGTGCCAGCATCCGGAAACAGGGGGCTAATTCACCCCTCCACTTT | CASIRKQGANSPLHF
few | TRBJ2-1 | TRBD2 | TRBV5-5 | TGTGCCAGCAGCAAACCGGGACTAACGTCGAATGAGCAGTTCTTC | CASSKPGLTSNEQFF
- | TRBJ2-2 | - | TRBV24-1 | TGTGCCACCAGTGATTTGGGACCTCAGGGCGGGGAGCTGTTTTTT | CATSDLGPQGGELFF
few | TRBJ2-5 | - | TRBV12-5 | TGTGCTAGTGGGCCCGGGGCAGGGGAGACCCAGTACTTC | CASGPGAGETQYF
- | TRBJ2-7 | TRBD1 | TRBV6-1 | TGTGCCAGCAGACGGACAGGGTTTGCCTCCTACGAGCAGTACTTC | CASRRTGFASYEQYF
few | TRBJ2-4 | TRBD1 | TRBV10-2 | TGCGCCAGCAGTGGGACAGGGTTAGCCAAAAACATTCAGTACTTC | CASSGTGLAKNIQYF
- | TRBJ2-3 | TRBD2 | TRBV20-1 | TGCAGTGCTAGCAAGCGGGGGTTTACAGATACGCAGTATTTT | CSASKRGFTDTQYF
- | TRBJ2-1 | - | TRBV10-3 | TGTGCCATCAGTGCGGGTGCTGACAATGAGCAGTTCTTC | CAISAGADNEQFF
few | TRBJ1-2 | - | TRBV12-3/TRBV12-4 | TGTGCCAGCAACAAAGGGCGGCAGGGAAAACTGGATGGCTACACCTTC | CASNKGRQGKLDGYTF
once | TRBJ1-1 | TRBD1 | TRBV4-1 | TGCGCCAGCAGCCACGGAAGGACAGGCGGTGAAGCTTTCTTT | CASSHGRTGGEAFF
few | TRBJ1-4 | - | TRBV12-3/TRBV12-4 | TGTGCCAGCAGTTTGCTCGGTTTCCCCCCGTTTTTT | CASSLLGFPPFF
few | TRBJ1-2 | - | TRBV4-1 | TGCGCCAGCAGCCAAGACCAACCTTACGGGAACTATGGCTACACCTTC | CASSQDQPYGNYGYTF
few | TRBJ1-2 | - | TRBV6-1 | TGTGCCAGCAGTTCTCCCACTGACAGAATCTATGGCTACACCTTC | CASSSPTDRIYGYTF
- | TRBJ2-1 | - | TRBV11-3 | TGTGCCAGCAGCGTTGACGCAGGGGAGAGTGAGCAGTTCTTC | CASSVDAGESEQFF
few | TRBJ1-4 | - | TRBV5-1 | TGCGCCAGCAGCTTGGACTATGAAAAACTGTTTTTT | CASSLDYEKLFF
- | TRBJ1-4 | - | TRBV28 | TGTGCCAGCAGAGGACGTCGGGCAACTAATGAAAAACTGTTTTTT | CASRGRRATNEKLFF
- | TRBJ2-1 | - | TRBV6-6 | TGTGCCAGCAGCTACATTCTCAGATGCGATGAGCAGTTCTTC | CASSYILRCDEQFF
- | TRBJ2-2 | - | TRBV20-1 | TGCAGTGCTAGTCACCAGACCAACACCGGGGAGCTGTTTTTT | CSASHQTNTGELFF